The count of the clone carrying this TCR beta chain is one. This specimen comes from a study of blood T cell repertoires in COVID-19. In the authors' methods: By means of reference gene primer amplification, nucleated cell counts were estimated. The repertoire was sequenced with immunoSEQ multiplex PCR; TCRdb's copy has only in-frame clones and lacks some. V, J and clone size were drawn from that table, and D and trimming were deduced from the DNA. The sample lists more than 300,000 clones, around 82% occurring once. This sequence originates from a woman between 50 and 59 years old with acute or convalescent COVID-19. Sequencing input: peripheral blood.

The CDR3 nucleotides read TGTGCCAGCAGCTCCCAGGGGGCGCCCACCTACGAGCAGTACTTC. The encoded protein is CASSSQGAPTYEQYF. The chain uses TRBV5-5 and TRBJ2-7, with TRBD1 matching over 8 bases. Trimming cost V 3 bases and J 2 bases; bases outside gene matches: 7. CDR1 and CDR2 from the germline V gene are SGHKS and YYEKEE (reference sequence). This CDR3 region has 15 residues. Variable domain in full (rest from reference TRBV5-5 and TRBJ2-7): DAGVTQSPTHLIKTRGQQVTLRCSPISGHKSVSWYQQVLGQGPQFIFQYYEKEERGRGNFPDRFSARQFPNYSSELNVNALLLGDSALYLCASSSQGAPTYEQYFGPGTRLTVT.